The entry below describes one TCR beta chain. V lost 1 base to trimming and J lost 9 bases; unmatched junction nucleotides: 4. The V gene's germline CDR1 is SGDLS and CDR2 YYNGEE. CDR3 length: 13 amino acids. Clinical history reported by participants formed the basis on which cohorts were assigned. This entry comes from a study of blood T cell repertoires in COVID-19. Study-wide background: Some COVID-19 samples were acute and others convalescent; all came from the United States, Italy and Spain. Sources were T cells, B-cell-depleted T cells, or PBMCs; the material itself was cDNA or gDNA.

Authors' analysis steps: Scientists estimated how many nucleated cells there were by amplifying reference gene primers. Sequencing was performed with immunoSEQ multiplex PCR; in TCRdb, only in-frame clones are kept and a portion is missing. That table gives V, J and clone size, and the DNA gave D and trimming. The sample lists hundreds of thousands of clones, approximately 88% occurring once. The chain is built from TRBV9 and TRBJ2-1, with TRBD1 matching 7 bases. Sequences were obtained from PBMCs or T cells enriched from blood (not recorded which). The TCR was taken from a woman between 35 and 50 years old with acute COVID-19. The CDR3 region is CASSVRAGGEQFF. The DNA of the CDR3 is TGTGCCAGCAGCGTACGGGCAGGGGGTGAGCAGTTCTTC.